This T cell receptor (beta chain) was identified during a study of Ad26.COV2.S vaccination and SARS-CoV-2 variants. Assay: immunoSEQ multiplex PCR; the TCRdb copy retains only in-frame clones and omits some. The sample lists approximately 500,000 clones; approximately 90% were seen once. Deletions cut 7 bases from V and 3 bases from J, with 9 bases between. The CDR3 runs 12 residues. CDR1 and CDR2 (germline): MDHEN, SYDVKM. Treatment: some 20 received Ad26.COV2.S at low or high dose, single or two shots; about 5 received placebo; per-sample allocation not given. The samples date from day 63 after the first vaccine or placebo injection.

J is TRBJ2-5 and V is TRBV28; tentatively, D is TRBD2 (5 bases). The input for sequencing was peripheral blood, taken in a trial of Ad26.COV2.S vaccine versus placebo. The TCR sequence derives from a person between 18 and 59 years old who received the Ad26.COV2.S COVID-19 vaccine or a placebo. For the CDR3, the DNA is TGTGCCAGCAAGTCCGGGAAAGAGACCCAGTACTTC. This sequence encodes CASKSGKETQYF.